A selection of T cell receptor beta chains follows, all from one sample in a study of blood T cells in healthy people across ages. TCRdb used MiXCR to reprocess the 5' RACE reads, holding one entry per CDR3 protein. The table lists hundreds of thousands of distinct CDR3 sequences, 52% of them singletons. Sequences were obtained from blood. The receptors were sampled from a man aged 60-69 years in good health. The CDR3 runs from the conserved cysteine through the conserved F or W. The D gene is left open where the match is weak. Size tells how often a clone was seen (once, few, many) or the class of an expanded clone, and some rows leave it out.

d_call	v_call	j_call	clone_size	cdr3_nt	cdr3_aa
-	TRBV10-3	TRBJ2-1	-	TGTGCCATCAGTGAGGCCACAGGGAAATACAATGAGCAGTTCTTC	CAISEATGKYNEQFF
-	TRBV7-2	TRBJ1-2	-	TGTGCCAGCAGCTTAGCAGGGGCCGACTATGGCTACACCTTC	CASSLAGADYGYTF
TRBD1	TRBV27	TRBJ2-3	-	TGTGCCAGCAGTTTTTCCGGGACAGGGGGTGCTAGGCAGTATTTT	CASSFSGTGGARQYF
TRBD2	TRBV20-1	TRBJ2-7	-	TGCAGTGCTAGTGGCGGGGGGTCCTACGAGCAGTACTTC	CSASGGGSYEQYF
TRBD2	TRBV7-2	TRBJ2-1	many	TGTGCCAGCAGCCTTAGCGGTTTGACTAGCGGGGGGGACAATGAGCAGTTCTTC	CASSLSGLTSGGDNEQFF
-	TRBV20-1	TRBJ2-5	-	TGCAGTGCGAGGGACAATCCACAAGAGACCCAGTACTTC	CSARDNPQETQYF
TRBD1	TRBV5-8	TRBJ2-6	-	TGTGCCAGCAGCCCCGGACAGGGAAAGACTTTTGGGGCCAACGTCCTGACTTTC	CASSPGQGKTFGANVLTF
TRBD1	TRBV20-1	TRBJ2-3	-	TGCAAGGCAGGGGGTGGGGGTGATACGCAGTATTTT	CKAGGGGDTQYF
-	TRBV7-9	TRBJ1-2	-	TGTGCCAGCAGCTTAATAGCGGGGGGCTATGGCTACACCTTC	CASSLIAGGYGYTF
TRBD2	TRBV5-5	TRBJ2-3	-	TGTGCCAGCAGCCCCCGGGCGGGGGGCTGGGATACGCAGTATTTT	CASSPRAGGWDTQYF
TRBD2	TRBV20-1	TRBJ2-4	-	TGCAGTGCTAGACCTGACGGTCTAGCGGTAGCCAAAAACATTCAGTACTTC	CSARPDGLAVAKNIQYF
-	TRBV28	TRBJ2-5	-	TGTGCCAGCAGTTTACGGCTGGCCCAAGAGACCCAGTACTTC	CASSLRLAQETQYF
-	TRBV29-1	TRBJ2-7	-	TGCAGCGTTGAATCCCAGGGGATCCACGAGCAGTACTTC	CSVESQGIHEQYF
-	TRBV28	TRBJ2-7	-	TGTGCCAGCAGTTTAGTACAGGGTGGGCACGAGCAGTACTTC	CASSLVQGGHEQYF
-	TRBV7-9	TRBJ2-3	-	TGTGCCAGCAGCTTATGGCGGGACCCCACAGATACGCAGTATTTT	CASSLWRDPTDTQYF
TRBD2	TRBV6-1	TRBJ2-4	-	TGTGCCAGCAGCGGACTAGCGGGAGTCGGGGGGAAAAACATTCAGTACTTC	CASSGLAGVGGKNIQYF